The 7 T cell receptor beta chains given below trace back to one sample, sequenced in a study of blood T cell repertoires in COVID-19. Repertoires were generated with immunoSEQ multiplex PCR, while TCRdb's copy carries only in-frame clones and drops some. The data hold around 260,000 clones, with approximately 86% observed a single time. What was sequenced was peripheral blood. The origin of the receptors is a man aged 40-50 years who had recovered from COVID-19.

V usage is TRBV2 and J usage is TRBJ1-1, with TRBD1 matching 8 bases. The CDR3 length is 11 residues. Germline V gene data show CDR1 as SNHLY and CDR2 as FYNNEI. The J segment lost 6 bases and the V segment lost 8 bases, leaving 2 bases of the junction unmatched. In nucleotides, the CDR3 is TGTGCCAGCGACAGGGGAGCTGAAGCTTTCTTT. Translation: CASDRGAEAFF.

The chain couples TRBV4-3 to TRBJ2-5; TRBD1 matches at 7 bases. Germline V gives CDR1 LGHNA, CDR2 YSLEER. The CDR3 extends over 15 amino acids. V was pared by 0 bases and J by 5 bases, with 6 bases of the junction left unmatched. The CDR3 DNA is TGCGCCAGCAGCCAAGATAGGGGGCCTTGGGAGACCCAGTACTTC. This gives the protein CASSQDRGPWETQYF.

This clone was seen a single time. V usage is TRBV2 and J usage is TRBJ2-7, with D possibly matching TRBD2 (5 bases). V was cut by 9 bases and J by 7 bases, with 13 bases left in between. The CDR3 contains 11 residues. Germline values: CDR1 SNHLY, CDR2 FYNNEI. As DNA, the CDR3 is TGTGCCAGTGCGGGCGGGCTTGAGCAGTACTTC. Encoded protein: CASAGGLEQYF.

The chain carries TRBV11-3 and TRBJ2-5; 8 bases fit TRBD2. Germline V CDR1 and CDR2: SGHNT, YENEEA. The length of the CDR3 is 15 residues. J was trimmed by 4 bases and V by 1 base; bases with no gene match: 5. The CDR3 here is CASSLVTGGRETQYF. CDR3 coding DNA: TGTGCCAGCAGCTTAGTGACGGGGGGGCGAGAGACCCAGTACTTC.

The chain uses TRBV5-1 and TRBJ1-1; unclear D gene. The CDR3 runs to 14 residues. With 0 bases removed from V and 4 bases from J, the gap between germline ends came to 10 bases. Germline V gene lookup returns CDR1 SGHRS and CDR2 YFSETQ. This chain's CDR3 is CASSLGNLATEAFF. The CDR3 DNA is TGCGCCAGCAGCTTGGGCAACCTGGCCACTGAAGCTTTCTTT.

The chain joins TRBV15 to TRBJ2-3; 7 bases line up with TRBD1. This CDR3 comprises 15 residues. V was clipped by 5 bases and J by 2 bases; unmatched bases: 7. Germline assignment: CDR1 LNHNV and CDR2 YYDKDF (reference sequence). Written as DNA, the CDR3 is TGTGCCACCAGCCGACGACAGGGACCCACAGATACGCAGTATTTT. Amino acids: CATSRRQGPTDTQYF. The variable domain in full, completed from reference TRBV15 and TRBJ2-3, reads DAMVIQNPRYQVTQFGKPVTLSCSQTLNHNVMYWYQQKSSQAPKLLFHYYDKDFNNEADTPDNFQSRRPNTSFCFLDIRSPGLGDTAMYLCATSRRQGPTDTQYFGPGTRLTVL.

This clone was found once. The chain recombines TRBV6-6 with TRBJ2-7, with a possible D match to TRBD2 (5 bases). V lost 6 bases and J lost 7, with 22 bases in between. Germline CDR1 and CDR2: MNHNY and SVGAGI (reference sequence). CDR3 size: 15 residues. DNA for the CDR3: TGTGCCAGCAGAGCCTCCGGGATCGGACCGGGTGAGCAGTACTTC. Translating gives CASRASGIGPGEQYF.